Detailed here is one T cell receptor beta chain. Its antigen specificity is not known. No much larger clone is present one base from it, and per-base qualities are unavailable. The entry originates in a study of blood T cells in healthy people across ages (dated by TCRdb to the mid-2010s). Looking at the study overall: Template switching captured roughly one uniquely barcoded TCR beta cDNA molecule per two T cells in model experiments. Using deep sequencing normalized with unique cDNA molecular identifiers, the study measured how TCR beta repertoire diversity changes with age. The donors were divided into four age groups: young (average 16 years), middle-aged (roughly 40), aged (about 61) and long-lived (roughly 82). Donors of different ages were randomly distributed across sequencing lanes to avoid experimental bias. Using the same blood draw, the study looked at two additional independent replicas of 1 million unique cDNA reads for two donors, one aged 18 to 30 and the other aged 80 or older. The paper as a whole reports these results and caveats: Because the CMV infection status of the donors was unknown, age-related changes in expanded clonotypes may potentially have been confounded. Observed TCR beta diversity per million T cells fell roughly linearly with age, and a significant reduction was already apparent by age roughly 40. The percentage of naive T cells measured by flow cytometry correlated strongly with observed TCR beta diversity. The long-lived group showed more naive CD4+ T cells, fewer expanded clones and increased TCR diversity than the aged group, suggesting age selection. Estimates of total diversity based on one million sequenced T cells were considered lower bounds and underestimates. Bulk unsorted PBMC profiling prevented conclusive comparison of naive and antigen-experienced compartments.

The approximately 39 donors, aged about 6 to 100 years, were systemically healthy Caucasian individuals from Russia. Approximately 10 milliliters of peripheral blood were collected from each donor into EDTA-treated Vacutainer tubes. Ficoll-Paque density-gradient centrifugation was used to isolate PBMCs, with at least 7 million per sample. Total RNA, at least 6 micrograms per sample, was extracted from PBMCs with Trizol reagent. For every donor, an aliquot of PBMCs went through flow cytometry to measure the percentages of naive CD45RAhigh/CD27high T cells. The library was obtained by 5' RACE. The sequencer was an Illumina HiSeq 2500. The second PCR ran for about 7 to 11 cycles and used a J-beta primer mix along with a sample-barcoded 5' primer. Each TCR beta cDNA molecule received a unique molecular identifier from a template-switch 5' adaptor carrying 12 random nucleotides. Each sample yielded at least 3 million CDR3-containing paired-end reads. All of the RNA was converted into first-strand cDNA using the Mint cDNA synthesis kit, with a TRBC-specific oligonucleotide serving as the primer. After uracil-DNA glycosylase treatment, a first 18-cycle PCR used universal primers M1SS and BC2_uni_R on all cDNA. As for the original processing: Each sample was normalized by randomly selecting 1 million high-quality reads, each carrying a distinct molecular identifier. Reads with shared molecular identifiers were discarded instead of being binned into consensus sequences. MiTCR, run with a Q25 quality threshold and the strictest error-elimination algorithm, handled CDR3 identification, clonotype clustering and error correction. A nonparametric unseen species model with Euler transformation was used to estimate lower-bound total TCR beta diversity. TCRdb's own reprocessing of the public reads used fastp at Q25 and MiXCR and kept productive beta chains. Every entry covers one CDR3 protein and lists the most common genes and DNA from its rows. The V and J calls, along with clone size, are taken from TCRdb and not from the paper's own processing. Within this sample are about 2 million distinct CDR3 sequences, with about 49% of them counted one time only. The ten largest clones add up to 2% to 2.5% of the sample.

V is shortened by 4 bases, J by 3 bases, and the region joining them spans 20 bases. Looking up the germline V gene yields CDR1 SGHDT and CDR2 YYEEEE. CDR3 length: 16 amino acids, cysteine to phenylalanine. Here the CDR3 DNA is all that survives: 48 bases in frame from base 1. The TCR sequence derives from a woman aged 40 to 55 in good health. Material: blood. The rearranged chain carries TRBV5-6 and TRBJ2-7; the best D guess is TRBD2, with 6 bases matching. The CDR3 has the sequence CASSLQHAGLLYEQYF. The DNA sequence is given as TGTGCCAGCAGCCTACAACATGCGGGACTCCTCTACGAGCAGTACTTC.